This T cell receptor beta chain came from a study of T cell repertoires in cytomegalovirus infection. This clonotype was recorded many times. The antigen is not known. TCRdb used MiXCR to reprocess the reads, holding one entry per CDR3 protein. Among 310,000 or so distinct CDR3 sequences listed, approximately 25% were seen once. Study-level points and caveats: There were carriers of CMV plus the relevant HLA, and cumulative public TCR beta family frequency identified them.

The length of the CDR3 is 13 residues. Per germline, CDR1 SGHTA and CDR2 FQGNSA. V was pared by 1 base and J by 1 base, with 4 bases between. This chain joins TRBV7-2 and TRBJ1-1; D call uncertain. The source material was cultured PBMCs, sampled from culture after CMV antigen stimulation. The clonotype originates from a human donor in good health (CMV status not recorded). Some clones in this sample may be carry-over from other donors' samples. CDR3 coding DNA: TGTGCCAGCAGCTTAGACAGGAACACTGAAGCTTTCTTT. It translates to CASSLDRNTEAFF.